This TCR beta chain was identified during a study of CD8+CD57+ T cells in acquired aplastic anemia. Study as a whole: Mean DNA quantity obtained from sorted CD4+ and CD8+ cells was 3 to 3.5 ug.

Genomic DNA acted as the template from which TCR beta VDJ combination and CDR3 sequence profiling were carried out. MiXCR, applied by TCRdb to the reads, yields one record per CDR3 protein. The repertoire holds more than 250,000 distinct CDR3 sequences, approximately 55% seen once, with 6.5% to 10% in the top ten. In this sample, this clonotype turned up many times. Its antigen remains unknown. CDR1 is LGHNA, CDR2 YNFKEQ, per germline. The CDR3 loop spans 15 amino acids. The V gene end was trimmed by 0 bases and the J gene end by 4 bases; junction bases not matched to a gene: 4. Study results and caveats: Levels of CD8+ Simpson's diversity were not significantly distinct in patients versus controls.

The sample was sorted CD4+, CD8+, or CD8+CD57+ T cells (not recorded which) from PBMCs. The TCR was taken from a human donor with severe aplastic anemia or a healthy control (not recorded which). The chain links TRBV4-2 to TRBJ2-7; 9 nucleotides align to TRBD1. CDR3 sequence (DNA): TGTGCCAGCAGCCAAGATTTTGACAGGGGGTACGAGCAGTACTTC. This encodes CASSQDFDRGYEQYF.